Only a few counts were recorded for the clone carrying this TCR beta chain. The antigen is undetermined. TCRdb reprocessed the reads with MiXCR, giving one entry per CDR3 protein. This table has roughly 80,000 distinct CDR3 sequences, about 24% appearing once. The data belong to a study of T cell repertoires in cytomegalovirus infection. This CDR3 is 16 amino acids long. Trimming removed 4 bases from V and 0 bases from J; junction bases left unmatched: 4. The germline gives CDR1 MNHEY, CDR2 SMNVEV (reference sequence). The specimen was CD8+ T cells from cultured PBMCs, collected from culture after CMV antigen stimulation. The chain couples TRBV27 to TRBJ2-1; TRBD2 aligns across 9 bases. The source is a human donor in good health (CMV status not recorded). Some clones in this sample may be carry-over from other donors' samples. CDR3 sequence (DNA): TGTGCCAGCAGTTATAGCGGGGGCAGCTCCTACAATGAGCAGTTCTTC. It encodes CASSYSGGSSYNEQFF.